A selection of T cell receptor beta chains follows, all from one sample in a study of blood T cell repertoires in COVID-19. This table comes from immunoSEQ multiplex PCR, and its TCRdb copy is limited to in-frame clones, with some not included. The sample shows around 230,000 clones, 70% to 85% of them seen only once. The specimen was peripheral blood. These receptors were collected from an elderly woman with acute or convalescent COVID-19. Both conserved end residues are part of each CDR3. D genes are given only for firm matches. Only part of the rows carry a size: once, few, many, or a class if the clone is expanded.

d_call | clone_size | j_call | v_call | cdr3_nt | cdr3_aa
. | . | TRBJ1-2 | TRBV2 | TGTGCCAGCTGGGGTGGCGGGGATCAGTATGGCTACACCTTC | CASWGGGDQYGYTF
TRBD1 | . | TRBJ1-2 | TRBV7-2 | TGTGCCAGCAGCCCACAGGGGCTACTTAACTATGGCTACACCTTC | CASSPQGLLNYGYTF
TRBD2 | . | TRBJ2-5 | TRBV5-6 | TGTGCCAGCAGCGGACTAGCGGGGGGGCCGGGGGAGACCCAGTACTTC | CASSGLAGGPGETQYF
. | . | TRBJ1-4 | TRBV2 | TGTGCCAGCAAGCCGGGACTGGGGAATGAAAAACTGTTTTTT | CASKPGLGNEKLFF
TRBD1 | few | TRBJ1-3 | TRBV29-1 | TGCAGCGTTGTCGGACAGGGCGGAAACACCATATATTTT | CSVVGQGGNTIYF
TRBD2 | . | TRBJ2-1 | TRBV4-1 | TGCGCCAGCAGCAATCGACTAGCTTCCTACAATGAGCAGTTCTTC | CASSNRLASYNEQFF
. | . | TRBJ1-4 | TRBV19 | TGTGCCAGTAGTTACCGGTCGGGAAATGAAAAACTGTTTTTT | CASSYRSGNEKLFF
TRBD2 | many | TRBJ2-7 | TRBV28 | TGTGCCAGCAGCTACGGGGGGGCCTACGAGCAGTACTTC | CASSYGGAYEQYF
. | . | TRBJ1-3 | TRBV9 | TGTGCCAGCAGCGTAGGAGGAGCTGGAAACACCATATATTTT | CASSVGGAGNTIYF
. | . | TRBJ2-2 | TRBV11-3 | TGTGCCAGCAGCTTGGCCAGGGGGAACACCGGGGAGCTGTTTTTT | CASSLARGNTGELFF
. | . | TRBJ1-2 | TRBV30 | TGTGCCTGGAACTGTGGCTACACCTTC | CAWNCGYTF
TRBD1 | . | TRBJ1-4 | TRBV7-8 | TGTGCCAGCAGCCGCGGGACAGGGGGCTTTGAAAAACTGTTTTTT | CASSRGTGGFEKLFF
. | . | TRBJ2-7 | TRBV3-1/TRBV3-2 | TGTGCCAGCAGCCAACCCCCGCGTTTCGAGCAGTACTTC | CASSQPPRFEQYF
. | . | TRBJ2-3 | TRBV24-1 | TGTGCCACCAGTGATTTACGGGATACGCAGTATTTT | CATSDLRDTQYF
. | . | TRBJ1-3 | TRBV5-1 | TGCGCCAGCAGCTCCACAGGGTCTGGAAACACCATATATTTT | CASSSTGSGNTIYF
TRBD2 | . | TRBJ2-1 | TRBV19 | TGTGCCAGTAGCTTTCGCGCTAGCGGGACTCGGGTTGGGAACGTATTTGAGCAGTTCTTC | CASSFRASGTRVGNVFEQFF
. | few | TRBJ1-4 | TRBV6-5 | TGTGCCGTCCGACAGGAGCCTGCAACTAATGAAAAACTGTTTTTT | CAVRQEPATNEKLFF
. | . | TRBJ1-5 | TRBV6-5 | TGTGCCAGCAGTTACGGAGGGAACAAGCCCCAGCATTTT | CASSYGGNKPQHF
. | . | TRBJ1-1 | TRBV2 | TGTGCCAGCAGTGAGACGGGGGTTCGGGCTGAAGCTTTCTTT | CASSETGVRAEAFF
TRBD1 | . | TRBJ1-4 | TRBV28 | TGTGCCAGCAGTTTCCCCCGGACAGGGGGCGCAGGTGAAAAACTGTTTTTT | CASSFPRTGGAGEKLFF
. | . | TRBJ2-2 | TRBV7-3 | TGTGCCAGCAGCTTAAGTCAAGCCGCGGAGCTGTTTTTT | CASSLSQAAELFF
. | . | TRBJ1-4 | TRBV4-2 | TGTGCCAGCAGCCAAGACGGAGGAGGGGCCGCCACTAATGAAAAACTGTTTTTT | CASSQDGGGAATNEKLFF
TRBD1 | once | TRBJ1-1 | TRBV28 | TGTGCCAGCAGCCGGACAGGGGCGAACACTGAAGCTTTCTTT | CASSRTGANTEAFF
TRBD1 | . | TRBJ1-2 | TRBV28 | TGTGCCAGCAGCAGGGGGCGGTATGGCTACACCTTC | CASSRGRYGYTF
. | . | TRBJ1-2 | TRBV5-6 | TGTGCCAGCAGAACTACAGGGAACAACTATGGCTACACCTTC | CASRTTGNNYGYTF
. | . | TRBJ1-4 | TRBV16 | TGTGCCAGCAGCCAACCTTTAGGACAGCGGGAAAAACTGTTTTTT | CASSQPLGQREKLFF
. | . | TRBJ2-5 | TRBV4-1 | TGCGCCAGCAGCCAAGATATGACAGGCCAAGAGACCCAGTACTTC | CASSQDMTGQETQYF